This T cell receptor (beta chain) appears in the sequencing data of a study of identical twins listed by TCRdb under 2016. Looking at the study overall: TCR alpha and beta repertoires from monozygotic twins, unrelated adults of various ages and cord blood were deep-sequenced to test whether fetal clonotypes persist. To rule out contamination, replicate twin experiments were performed at different times with different library preparation protocols.

Every donor was a healthy Caucasian. Three pairs of female monozygotic twins, all aged roughly 18 to 29 years, made up the twin cohort. Peripheral blood mononuclear cells were the source from which RNA for the TCR libraries was isolated. Regarding this clonotype: This receptor's antigen is unknown. Per-base quality was not reported, and no clone a single base away is much larger than it.

The germline V gene provides CDR1 MGHRA and CDR2 YSYEKL. Here V drops 0 bases and J drops 5 bases, and the junction holds 5 bases not matched to any gene. Measured from the cysteine to the phenylalanine, the CDR3 is 16 residues long. Solely the CDR3 DNA is kept, with 48 bases framed from the first base. Libraries were made using 5' RACE. The instrument given in TCRdb is Illumina HiSeq 2000. A universal primer binding site was added through template switching, and the final cDNA carried a unique molecular identifier so that TCR cDNA molecules could be counted accurately. First-strand cDNA for TCR alpha and beta chains was synthesized from specific primers in the conserved constant-segment region. To control for contamination, every cDNA library was double barcoded, receiving both a SMART-Mk sample barcode and Illumina barcodes. Two successive PCR steps introduced TruSeq adapter sequences along with Illumina sample barcodes. The TCR alpha and beta cDNA libraries were sequenced on the Illumina HiSeq platform using custom primers. From the authors' description of their analysis: MiGEC was used to process raw reads and extract unique molecular identifiers, and MiXCR was used to find CDR3 positions. Recombination models were inferred per individual with the repgenHMM and IGoR tools using an EM algorithm. Shared clonotypes were analyzed with the tcR package in R, and sharing was normalized by the product of cloneset sizes. To study raw recombination free of thymic and clonal selection effects, out-of-frame nonproductive sequences were analyzed. TCRdb took the public reads, trimmed them with fastp at Q25, ran MiXCR for clone calling and kept in-frame beta chains. Rows with one shared CDR3 protein collapse into an entry with the most common genes and DNA. The V and J calls were not made by the authors but by TCRdb's processing. Here the sample has roughly 630,000 distinct CDR3 sequences; 7.1% occur a single time. Over 1.5% of the sample is taken by the ten largest.

General conclusions and limits of the study: Fewer insertions were carried by abundant cord blood beta clonotypes; a weaker similar trend was observed in young adult naive repertoires, while no such trend was observed in memory repertoires. Recombination models systematically underestimated out-of-frame TCR alpha sharing in monozygotic twins but agreed with sharing between unrelated individuals. Because the same donors could not be followed over many years, the conclusions relied on cross-sectional statistical analysis. Excess twin sharing in beta out-of-frame sequences was weaker because fewer shared sequences lowered the signal-to-noise ratio. Out-of-frame TCR alpha sequences shared between twins showed an excess of low generation-probability sequences compared with coincidental sharing between unrelated individuals. Zero-insertion analyses could be partly confounded by invariant T cells such as MAIT and iNKT, though diverse VJ usage argued against such confounding for most clonotypes.

The sample also formed part of further work on yellow fever vaccine responses in identical twins. The second study reports: According to the authors, the vaccine-induced T cell response in identical twins seemed to be partly convergent and partly specific to each individual. In the study, vaccine-responding T cell clones were precisely tracked in identical twins.

Rearrangement joined TRBV4-1 to TRBJ2-5, with 11 bases matching TRBD2. The sequence was collected from a young woman in good health. The sequencing input was PBMCs. The CDR3: CASSQDGGLAVETQYF. The nucleotide sequence reads as follows: TGCGCCAGCAGCCAAGATGGGGGACTAGCGGTGGAGACCCAGTACTTC.